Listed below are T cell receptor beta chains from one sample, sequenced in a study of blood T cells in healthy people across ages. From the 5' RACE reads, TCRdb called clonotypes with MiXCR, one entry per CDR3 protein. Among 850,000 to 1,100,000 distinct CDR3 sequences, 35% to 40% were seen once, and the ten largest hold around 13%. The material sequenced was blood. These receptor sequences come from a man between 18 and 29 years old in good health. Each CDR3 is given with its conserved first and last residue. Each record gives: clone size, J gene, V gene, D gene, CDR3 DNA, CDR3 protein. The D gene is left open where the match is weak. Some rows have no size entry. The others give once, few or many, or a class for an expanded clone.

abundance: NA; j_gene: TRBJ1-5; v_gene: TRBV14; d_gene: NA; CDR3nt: TGTGCCAGCAGCCAAGATAGGGTTAACAGGGAGTTTGAGCCCCAGCATTTT; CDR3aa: CASSQDRVNREFEPQHF
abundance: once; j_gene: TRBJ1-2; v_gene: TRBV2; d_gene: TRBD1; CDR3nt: TGTGCCAGCAGTGAAGCGGCGAGCTCGACAGGGTTTAACTATGGCTACACCTTC; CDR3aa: CASSEAASSTGFNYGYTF
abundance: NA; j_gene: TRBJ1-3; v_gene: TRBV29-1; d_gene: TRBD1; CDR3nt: TGCAGCGTTGATGGGACAGGGTCTGGAAACACCATATATTTT; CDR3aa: CSVDGTGSGNTIYF
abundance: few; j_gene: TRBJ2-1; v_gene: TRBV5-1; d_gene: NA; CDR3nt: TGCGCCAGCAGCTTGGTAGGGGGTTCCGATGAGCAGTTCTTC; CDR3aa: CASSLVGGSDEQFF
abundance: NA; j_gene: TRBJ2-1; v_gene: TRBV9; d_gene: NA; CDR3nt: TGTGCCAGCAGCGTAGAAGGGAACTCCTACAATGAGCAGTTCTTC; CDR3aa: CASSVEGNSYNEQFF
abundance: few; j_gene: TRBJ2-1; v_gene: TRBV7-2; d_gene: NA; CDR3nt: TGTGCCAGCAGCTTAGGGCTTAGCACGGATGAGCAGTTCTTC; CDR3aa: CASSLGLSTDEQFF
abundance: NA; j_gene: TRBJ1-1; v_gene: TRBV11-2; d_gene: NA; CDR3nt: TGTGCCAGCAGTTTATCAGGGGAGAATGAAGCTTTCTTT; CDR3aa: CASSLSGENEAFF
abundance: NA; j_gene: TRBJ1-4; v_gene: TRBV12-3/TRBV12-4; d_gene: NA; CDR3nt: TGTGCCAGCAGTTTTGACGGGGATGAAAAACTGTTTTTT; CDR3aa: CASSFDGDEKLFF
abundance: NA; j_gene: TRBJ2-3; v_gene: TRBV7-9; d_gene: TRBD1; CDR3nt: TGTGCCAGCCGGGGCACAGGGGCTATCACAGATACGCAGTATTTT; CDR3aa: CASRGTGAITDTQYF
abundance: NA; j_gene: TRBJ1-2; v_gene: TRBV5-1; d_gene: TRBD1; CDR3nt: TGCGCCAGCAGCTCGGTGGGACAGGGTAACTATGGCTACACCTTC; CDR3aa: CASSSVGQGNYGYTF
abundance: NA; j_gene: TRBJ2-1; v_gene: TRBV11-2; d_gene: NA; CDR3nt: TGTGCCAGCAGCGTGTTCCAAAACAATGAGCAGTTCTTC; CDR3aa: CASSVFQNNEQFF
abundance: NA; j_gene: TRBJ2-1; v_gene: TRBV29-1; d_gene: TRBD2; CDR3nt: TGCAGCGCCCTCCTAGCGGCCACCTACAATGAGCAGTTCTTC; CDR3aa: CSALLAATYNEQFF
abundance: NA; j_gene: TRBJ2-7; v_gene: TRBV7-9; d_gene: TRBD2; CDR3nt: TGTGCCAGCAGCTCGACTAGCGGGCGCTCCTACGAGCAGTACTTC; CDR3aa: CASSSTSGRSYEQYF
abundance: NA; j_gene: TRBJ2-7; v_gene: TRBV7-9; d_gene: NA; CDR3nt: TGTGCCGGATCACAGCGGAGGGACGAGCAGTACTTC; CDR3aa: CAGSQRRDEQYF
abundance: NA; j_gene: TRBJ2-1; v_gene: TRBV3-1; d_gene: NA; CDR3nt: TGTGCCAGCAGCCAAGAGGGGGCTGTCTACAATGAGCAGTTCTTC; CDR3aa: CASSQEGAVYNEQFF
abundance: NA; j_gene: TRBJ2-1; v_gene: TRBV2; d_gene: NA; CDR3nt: TGTGCCAGCAGTGAACGGTTCCCCGTACGGGGGGCTGACAATGAGCAGTTCTTC; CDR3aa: CASSERFPVRGADNEQFF
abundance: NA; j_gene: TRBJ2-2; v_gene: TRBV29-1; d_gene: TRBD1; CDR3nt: TGCAGCGCGGGTTGGGACAGACAGTACGGGGAGCTGTTTTTT; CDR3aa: CSAGWDRQYGELFF
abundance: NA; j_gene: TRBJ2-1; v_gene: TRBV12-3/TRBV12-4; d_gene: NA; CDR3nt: TGTGCCAGCAGTCCGGGGGAATCGGCCTACAATGAGCAGTTCTTC; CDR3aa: CASSPGESAYNEQFF
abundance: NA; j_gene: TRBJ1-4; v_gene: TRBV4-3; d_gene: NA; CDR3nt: TGCGCCAGCAGCCCTAGAGGAGGGTTTGGTGAAAAACTGTTTTTT; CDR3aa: CASSPRGGFGEKLFF
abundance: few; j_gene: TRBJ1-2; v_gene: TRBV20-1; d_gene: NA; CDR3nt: TGCAGTGCCGAGAGTAACACTGAGGACTACACCTTC; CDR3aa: CSAESNTEDYTF
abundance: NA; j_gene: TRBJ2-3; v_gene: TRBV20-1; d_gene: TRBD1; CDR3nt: TGCAGTGCCCCCCCCGGGACAGGGGATTTGGATACGCAGTATTTT; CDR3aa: CSAPPGTGDLDTQYF
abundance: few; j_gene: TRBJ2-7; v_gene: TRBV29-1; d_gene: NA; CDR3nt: TGCAGCGTTGAGGTTGGAGTTTTTGACAGAAGCAATGAGCAGTACTTC; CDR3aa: CSVEVGVFDRSNEQYF
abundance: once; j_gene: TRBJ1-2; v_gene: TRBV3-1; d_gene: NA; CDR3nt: TGTGCCAGCAGCCAAGAGGGGCCAGTAAGGGCGCCTAACTATGGCTACACCTTC; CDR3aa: CASSQEGPVRAPNYGYTF
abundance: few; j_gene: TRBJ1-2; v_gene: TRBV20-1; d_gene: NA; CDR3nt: TGCAGTGCTAGAGATCCAAGGGGCAGGGAAGGCCATGGCTACACCTTC; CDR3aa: CSARDPRGREGHGYTF
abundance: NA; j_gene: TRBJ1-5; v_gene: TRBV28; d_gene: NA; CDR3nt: TGTGCCAGCAGTTCGGGGTCAGGGAAGGGTCAGCCCCAGCATTTT; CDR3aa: CASSSGSGKGQPQHF
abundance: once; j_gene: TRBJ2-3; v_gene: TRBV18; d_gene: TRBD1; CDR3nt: TGTGCCAGCTCGACGAAACGGACAGGGATCTCTAGGGGGCCACATACGCAGTATTTT; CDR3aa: CASSTKRTGISRGPHTQYF
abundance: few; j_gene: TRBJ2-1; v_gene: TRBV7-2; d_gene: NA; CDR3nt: TGTGCCAGCAGCTTGATGCAGGGGCATATCCATGAGCAGTTCTTC; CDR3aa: CASSLMQGHIHEQFF
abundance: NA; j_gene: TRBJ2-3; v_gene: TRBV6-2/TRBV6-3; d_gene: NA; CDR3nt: TGTGCCAGCAGTTACCGGGCCAACCAGTCTACGCAGTATTTT; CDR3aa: CASSYRANQSTQYF